This T cell receptor beta chain originates from a study of metastatic and nonmetastatic thyroid tumors. About the study: Peripheral blood and tumor or nodule samples from malignant and benign thyroid patients were compared. The study, taken as a whole, reports: A significant increase in TCR beta diversity was reportedly seen in malignant thyroid tumors relative to benign nodules, in blood and tumor.

Prior to thyroid surgery, none of the patients had received any treatment. This CDR3 spans 14 amino acids. The ends were cut back, 1 base at V and 1 base at J, with 7 bases in the middle. The V gene's germline CDR1 is SGHAT and CDR2 FQNNGV. As for this clone: The antigen is not known.

As originally analysed: For papillary thyroid cancer, a distant-metastasis classifier was constructed from CDR3 differences observed across clinicopathological groups. MiXCR reprocessed the PCR reads for TCRdb. TCRdb assigned the V and J calls; the authors' analysis was not used. The table includes 30,000 or so clones, roughly a fifth detected once. The V and J genes are TRBV11-2 and TRBJ1-1; D is ambiguous. The clonotype originates from a female donor with papillary thyroid cancer or a benign thyroid nodule (not recorded which). Some clones in this sample may be carry-over from other donors' samples. Input material: blood. CDR3 region: CASSLVGQNTEAFF. The CDR3 nucleotides are TGTGCCAGCAGCTTAGTGGGCCAGAACACTGAAGCTTTCTTT.